What follows describes a single T cell receptor (beta chain). What it recognizes is unknown. These data are taken from a study of T-cell memory formation after mild COVID-19. This CDR3 spans 14 amino acids. Germline CDR1 reads MNHEY; CDR2 reads SMNVEV (reference sequence). V shed 0 bases and J 7 bases; nucleotides not matched to a gene: 2. Study observations and caveats: Pre-infection memory showed some responding clones, and this suggested that cross-reactive memory joined. CD4+ contracting clones were found mainly in CM and EM, and CD8+ ones in EMRA.

MiXCR, run by TCRdb on the 5' RACE reads, gives a single entry per CDR3 protein. The table shows around 250,000 distinct CDR3 sequences, with around 15% occurring only once. The sample comprised PBMCs or a T cell subset sorted from them (not recorded which). This TCR came from a man younger than 30 who had mild COVID-19 (a few samples of this study predate the infection). Cell type and time point are not known. V is TRBV27 and J is TRBJ2-1, with TRBD1 identical over 8 bases. CDR3 sequence: CASSLSRGQNEQFF. For the CDR3, the DNA is TGTGCCAGCAGTTTATCCAGGGGGCAGAATGAGCAGTTCTTC.